The following is a T cell receptor beta chain sequence with its context. Its antigen is currently unknown. Here immunoSEQ multiplex PCR was the method, and the copy in TCRdb shows in-frame clones only, minus some. The profile covers about 130,000 clones, with 86% appearing a single time and about 2.4% taken by the ten largest. Time point reported: peripheral blood 6 weeks after treatment start. The sample is drawn from a study of PD-L1 blockade in urothelial cancer. This CDR3 region has 15 residues. J was trimmed by 5 bases and V by 7 bases; bases with no gene match: 10. The V gene's germline CDR1 is SNHLY and CDR2 FYNNEI. General observations from the study: Pretreatment TCR clonality in blood under the median foretold superior survival.

The sample in question was PBMCs, obtained around atezolizumab (anti-PD-L1) treatment. This chain joins TRBV2 and TRBJ2-2; 7 bases are shared with TRBD1. The receptor comes from a man aged 45 to 65 with urothelial cancer. CDR3 coding DNA: TGTGCCAGCATGGCAACAGGGGTTAGTACCGGGGAGCTGTTTTTT. Residues: CASMATGVSTGELFF.